This TCR beta chain was retrieved from a study of T cells in Graves' hyperthyroidism and ophthalmopathy. Deletions cut 1 base from V and 6 bases from J, with 13 bases between. The CDR3 is made up of 15 amino acids. Per the germline V gene, CDR1 is LGHDT and CDR2 is YNNKEL (reference sequence). Stability of Graves' hyperthyroidism was defined as absent ophthalmopathy progression within 18 months. Lactation, pregnancy, other autoimmune disease or uncontrolled infection excluded patients. Study conclusions and caveats: Most thyroid clonotypes with frequency above 0.001 were detected in blood.

Remarks on this clonotype: Its antigen is currently unknown.

TCR beta CDR3 region amplification was performed from RNA transcripts. TCR CDR3 underwent first-round RT-PCR with the HTBI primer set. TCRdb processed the multiplex PCR reads anew with MiXCR; each CDR3 protein has one entry. The sample holds hundreds of thousands of distinct CDR3 sequences, 15% to 20% seen once. This chain connects TRBV3-1 to TRBJ2-1; no clear D gene. The specimen sequenced was blood. The sequence was collected from a woman aged 30 to 39 with Graves' hyperthyroidism. For the CDR3, the DNA is TGTGCCAGCAGCCAAGTATCACTATGGTCCAATGAGCAGTTCTTC. It codes for CASSQVSLWSNEQFF.